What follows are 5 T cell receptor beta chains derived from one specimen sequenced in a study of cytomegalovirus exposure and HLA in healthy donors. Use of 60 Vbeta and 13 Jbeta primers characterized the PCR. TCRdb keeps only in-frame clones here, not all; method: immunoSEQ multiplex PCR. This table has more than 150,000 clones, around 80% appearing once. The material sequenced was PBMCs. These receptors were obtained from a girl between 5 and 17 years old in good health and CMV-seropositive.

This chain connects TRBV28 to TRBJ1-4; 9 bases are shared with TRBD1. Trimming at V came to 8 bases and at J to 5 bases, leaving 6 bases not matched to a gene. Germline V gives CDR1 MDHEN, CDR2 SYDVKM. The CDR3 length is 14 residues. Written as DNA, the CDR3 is TGTGCCAGCGGGGAGACAGGGGGGAATGAAAAACTGTTTTTT. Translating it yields CASGETGGNEKLFF.

The CDR3 DNA reads TGCGCCAGCAGTGACGGGGTCGGGACATCCTACGAGCAGTACTTC. This gives the protein CASSDGVGTSYEQYF. This sequence joins TRBV10-1 and TRBJ2-7; a possible D gene is TRBD1 (6 bases). V dropped 3 bases and J dropped 1 base, with 13 bases sitting between them. The CDR3 runs 15 residues. The germline CDR1 and CDR2 sequences are WNHNN and SYGVQD (reference sequence).

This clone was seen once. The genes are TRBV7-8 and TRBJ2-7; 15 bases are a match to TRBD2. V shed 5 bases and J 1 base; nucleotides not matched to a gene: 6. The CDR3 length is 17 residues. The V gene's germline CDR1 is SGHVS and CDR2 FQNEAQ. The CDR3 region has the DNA TGTGCCAGCAGCGTCGGGACTAGCGGGAGGTTATCCTACGAGCAGTACTTC. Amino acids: CASSVGTSGRLSYEQYF.

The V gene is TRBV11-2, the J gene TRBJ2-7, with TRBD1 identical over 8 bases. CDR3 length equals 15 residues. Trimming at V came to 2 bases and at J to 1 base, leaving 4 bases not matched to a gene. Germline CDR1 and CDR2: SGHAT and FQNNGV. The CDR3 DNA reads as TGTGCCAGCAGCTTAAGACAGGGGCTTTCCTACGAGCAGTACTTC. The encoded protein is CASSLRQGLSYEQYF.

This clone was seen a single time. The CDR3 region has the DNA TGCGCCAGCTCGAGACAGGGGGAAACCGGGGAGCTGTTTTTT. This gives the protein CASSRQGETGELFF. The J gene is TRBJ2-2, the V gene TRBV10-1, with TRBD1 matching over 9 bases. The CDR3 contains 14 residues. V gave up 8 bases and J gave up 5 bases; unmatched junction bases: 6. Per germline, CDR1 WNHNN and CDR2 SYGVQD (reference sequence).